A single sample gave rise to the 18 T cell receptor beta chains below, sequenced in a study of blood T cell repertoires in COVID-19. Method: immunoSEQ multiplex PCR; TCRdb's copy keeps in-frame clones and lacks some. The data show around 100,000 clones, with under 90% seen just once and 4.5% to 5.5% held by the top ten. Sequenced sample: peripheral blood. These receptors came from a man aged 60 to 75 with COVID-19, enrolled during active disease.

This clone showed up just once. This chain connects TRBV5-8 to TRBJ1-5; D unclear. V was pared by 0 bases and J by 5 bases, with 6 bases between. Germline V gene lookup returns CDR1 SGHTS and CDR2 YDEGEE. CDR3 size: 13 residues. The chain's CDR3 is CASSLVRDQPQHF. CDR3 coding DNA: TGTGCCAGCAGCTTGGTGCGGGATCAGCCCCAGCATTTT.

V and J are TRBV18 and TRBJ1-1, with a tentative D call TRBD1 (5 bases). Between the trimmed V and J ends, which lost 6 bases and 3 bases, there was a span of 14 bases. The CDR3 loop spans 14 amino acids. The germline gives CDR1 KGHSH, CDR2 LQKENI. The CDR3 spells CASSVGGTDTEAFF. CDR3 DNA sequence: TGTGCCAGCTCCGTCGGGGGGACTGACACTGAAGCTTTCTTT. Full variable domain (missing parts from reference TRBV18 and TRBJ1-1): NAGVMQNPRHLVRRRGQEARLRCSPMKGHSHVYWYRQLPEEGLKFMVYLQKENIIDESGMPKERFSAEFPKEGPSILRIQQVVRGDSAAYFCASSVGGTDTEAFFGQGTRLTVV.

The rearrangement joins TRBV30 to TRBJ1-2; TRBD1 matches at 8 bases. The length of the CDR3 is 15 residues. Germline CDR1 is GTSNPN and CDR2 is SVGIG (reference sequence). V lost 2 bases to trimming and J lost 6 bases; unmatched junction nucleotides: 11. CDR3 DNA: TGTGCCTGGAGTACATTTCCCCAGGGGGCGGATGGCTACACCTTC. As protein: CAWSTFPQGADGYTF.

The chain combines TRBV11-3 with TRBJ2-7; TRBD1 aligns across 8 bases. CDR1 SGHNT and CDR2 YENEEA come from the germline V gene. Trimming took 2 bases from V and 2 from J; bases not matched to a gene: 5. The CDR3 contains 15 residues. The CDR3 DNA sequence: TGTGCCAGCAGCTTACTCGGACAGGGCCCCTACGAGCAGTACTTC. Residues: CASSLLGQGPYEQYF.

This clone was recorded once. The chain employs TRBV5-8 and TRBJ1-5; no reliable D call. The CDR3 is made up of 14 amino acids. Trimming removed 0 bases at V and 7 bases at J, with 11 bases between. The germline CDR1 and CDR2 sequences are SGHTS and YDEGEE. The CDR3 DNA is TGTGCCAGCAGCTTGGCCCCGGCGGTGCAGCCCCAGCATTTT. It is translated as CASSLAPAVQPQHF. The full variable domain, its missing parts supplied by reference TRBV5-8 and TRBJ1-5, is EAGVTQSPTHLIKTRGQQATLRCSPISGHTSVYWYQQALGLGLQFLLWYDEGEERNRGNFPPRFSGRQFPNYSSELNVNALELEDSALYLCASSLAPAVQPQHFGDGTRLSIL.

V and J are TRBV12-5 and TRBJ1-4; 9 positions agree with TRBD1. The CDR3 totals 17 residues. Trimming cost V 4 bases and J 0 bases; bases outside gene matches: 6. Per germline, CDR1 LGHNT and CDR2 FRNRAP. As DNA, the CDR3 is TGTGCTAGTGGTTCACGACAGGGGGAATCAACTAATGAAAAACTGTTTTTT. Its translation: CASGSRQGESTNEKLFF.

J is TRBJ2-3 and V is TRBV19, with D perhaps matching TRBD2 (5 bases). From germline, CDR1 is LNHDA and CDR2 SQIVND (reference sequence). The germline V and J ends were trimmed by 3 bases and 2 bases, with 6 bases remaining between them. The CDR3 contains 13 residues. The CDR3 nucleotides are TGTGCCAGTAGTATCGGGGTCACAGATACGCAGTATTTT. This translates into CASSIGVTDTQYF.

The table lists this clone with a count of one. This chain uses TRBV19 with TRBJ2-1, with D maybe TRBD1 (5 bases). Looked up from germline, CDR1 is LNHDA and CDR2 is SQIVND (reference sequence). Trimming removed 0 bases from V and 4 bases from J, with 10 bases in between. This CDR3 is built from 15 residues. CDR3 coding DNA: TGTGCCAGTAGTATAGAGGGAAGGGGATACAATGAGCAGTTCTTC. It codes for CASSIEGRGYNEQFF.

Written as DNA, the CDR3 is TGTGCCAGCAGCGTAGAATTTGGCGGGACCCACTACGAGCAGTACTTC. Translation gives CASSVEFGGTHYEQYF. The genes are TRBV9 and TRBJ2-7; maybe TRBD2 (6 bases). Trimming stripped 0 bases from V and 3 bases from J, with 16 bases between. This CDR3 comprises 16 residues. Germline CDR1 and CDR2: SGDLS and YYNGEE.

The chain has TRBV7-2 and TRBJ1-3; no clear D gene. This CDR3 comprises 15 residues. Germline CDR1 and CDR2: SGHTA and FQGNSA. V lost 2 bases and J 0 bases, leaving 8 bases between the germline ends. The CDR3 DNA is TGTGCCAGCAGCTTAACGGTCAACTCTGGAAACACCATATATTTT. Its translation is CASSLTVNSGNTIYF.

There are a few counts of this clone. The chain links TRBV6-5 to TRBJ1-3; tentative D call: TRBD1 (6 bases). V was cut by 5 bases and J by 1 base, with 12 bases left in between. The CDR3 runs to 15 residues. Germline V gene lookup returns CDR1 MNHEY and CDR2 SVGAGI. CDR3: CASSPYRVSGNTIYF. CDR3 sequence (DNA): TGTGCCAGCAGTCCCTACAGGGTTTCTGGAAACACCATATATTTT.

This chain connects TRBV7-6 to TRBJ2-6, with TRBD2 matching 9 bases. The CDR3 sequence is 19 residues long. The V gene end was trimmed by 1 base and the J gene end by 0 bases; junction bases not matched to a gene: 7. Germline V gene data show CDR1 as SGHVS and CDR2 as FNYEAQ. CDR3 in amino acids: CASSLGPLAGLSGANVLTF. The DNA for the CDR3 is TGTGCCAGCAGCTTAGGGCCTCTAGCGGGACTCTCTGGGGCCAACGTCCTGACTTTC.

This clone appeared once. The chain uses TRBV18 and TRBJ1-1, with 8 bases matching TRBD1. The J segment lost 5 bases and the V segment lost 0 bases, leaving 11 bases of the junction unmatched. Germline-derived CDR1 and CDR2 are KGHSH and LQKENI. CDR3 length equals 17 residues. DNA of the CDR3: TGTGCCAGCTCACCACCGGTGGCAGGGGGCAGGAAAACTGAAGCTTTCTTT. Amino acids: CASSPPVAGGRKTEAFF.

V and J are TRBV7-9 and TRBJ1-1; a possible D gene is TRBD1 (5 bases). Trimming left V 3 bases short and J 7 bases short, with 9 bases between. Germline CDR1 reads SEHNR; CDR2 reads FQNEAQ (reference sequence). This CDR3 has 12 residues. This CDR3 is CASSLGQDEAFF. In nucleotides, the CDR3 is TGTGCCAGCAGCTTGGGGCAGGATGAAGCTTTCTTT.

CDR3 amino acids: CASSIQGKNTEAFF. CDR3 nucleotide sequence: TGTGCCAGTAGTATACAGGGGAAGAACACTGAAGCTTTCTTT. The chain recombines TRBV19 with TRBJ1-1, with a weak D call TRBD1 (6 bases). This CDR3 is built from 14 residues. V was cut by 2 bases and J by 1 base, with 8 bases left in between. Germline CDR1 LNHDA, CDR2 SQIVND (reference sequence).

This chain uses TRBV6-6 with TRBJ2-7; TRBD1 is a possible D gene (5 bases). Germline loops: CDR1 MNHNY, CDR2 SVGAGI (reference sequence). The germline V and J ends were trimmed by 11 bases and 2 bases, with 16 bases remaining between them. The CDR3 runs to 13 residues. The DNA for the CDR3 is TGTGCCGTCGCCAGGGTAGGCACCTACGAGCAGTACTTC. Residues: CAVARVGTYEQYF.

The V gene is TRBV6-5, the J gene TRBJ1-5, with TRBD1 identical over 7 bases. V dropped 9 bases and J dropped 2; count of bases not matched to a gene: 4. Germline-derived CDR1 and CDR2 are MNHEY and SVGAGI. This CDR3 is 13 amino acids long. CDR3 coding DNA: TGTGCCAGTCGACAGGGCGGCAATCAGCCCCAGCATTTT. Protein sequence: CASRQGGNQPQHF.

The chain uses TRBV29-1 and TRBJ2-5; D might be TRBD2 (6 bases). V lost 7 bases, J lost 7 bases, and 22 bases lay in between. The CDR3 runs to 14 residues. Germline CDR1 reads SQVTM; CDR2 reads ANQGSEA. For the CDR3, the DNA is TGCAGCGCATCTGATACTAGCTTAAGGGTGACCCAGTACTTC. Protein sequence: CSASDTSLRVTQYF.